A selection of T cell receptor beta chains follows, all from one sample in a study of CD8+CD57+ T cells in acquired aplastic anemia. TCRdb called the reads again in MiXCR, with one record for every CDR3 protein. The table has 150,000 to 170,000 distinct CDR3 sequences, around half seen once. The source material was sorted CD4+, CD8+, or CD8+CD57+ T cells (not recorded which) from PBMCs. The receptors here all came from a human donor with aplastic anemia. Both conserved end residues are part of each CDR3. D genes are given only for firm matches. Size values are once, few and many counts, or a class for expanded clones, and some rows have none.

cdr3_nt cdr3_aa v_call clone_size d_call j_call
TGCAGTGCCACCAGTGATTCGGGACGGCACACCGGGGAGCTGTTTTTT CSATSDSGRHTGELFF TRBV20-1 - - TRBJ2-2
TGTGCCAGCAGCTTAGTTTCGAGCGAGCAGTACTTC CASSLVSSEQYF TRBV7-6 few - TRBJ2-7
TGTGCCAGTAGTATAGGCTCTGGAAACACCATATATTTT CASSIGSGNTIYF TRBV19 - - TRBJ1-3
TGTGCCAGCAGCCAAGATAAGGGAATAGCCTACGAGCAGTACTTC CASSQDKGIAYEQYF TRBV14 once - TRBJ2-7
TGTGCCAGCAGCCCACGGGACTCCCAATACAATGAGCAGTTCTTC CASSPRDSQYNEQFF TRBV13 once - TRBJ2-1
TGCGCCAGCAGCCATGACGACAGCTACGAGCAGTACTTC CASSHDDSYEQYF TRBV4-1 many - TRBJ2-7
TGTGCCAGCAGTGTTAGCGGGACGCGGGGCACAGATACGCAGTATTTT CASSVSGTRGTDTQYF TRBV25-1 - TRBD2 TRBJ2-3
TGTGCCAGCAGCTTGGAGGGGACTAGCGGGGACTACAATGAGCAGTTCTTC CASSLEGTSGDYNEQFF TRBV5-4 - TRBD2 TRBJ2-1
TGTGCCATCACCGCGACGGGCAGCTCCTACAATGAGCAGTTCTTC CAITATGSSYNEQFF TRBV10-3 few - TRBJ2-1
TGCAGTTACCGAGGGAGAGGGGGCACTGAAGCTTTCTTT CSYRGRGGTEAFF TRBV20-1 - - TRBJ1-1
TGTGCCAGTTTTCGGGGACGGAATTATGGCTACACCTTC CASFRGRNYGYTF TRBV2 many - TRBJ1-2
TGTGCCAGCAGTGACTCTAGCGGGGGGTCCAGTGGGGAGCTGTTTTTT CASSDSSGGSSGELFF TRBV6-4 many TRBD2 TRBJ2-2
TGTGCCAGCAGCTTAGGGCGGAAAGGTAACTATGGCTACACCTTC CASSLGRKGNYGYTF TRBV11-2 few - TRBJ1-2
TGTGCCAGCAGCGAAGACAGGGGCGTGAACACTGAAGCTTTCTTT CASSEDRGVNTEAFF TRBV7-9 - TRBD1 TRBJ1-1
TGTGCCCCAGAGGACAGGGAACGTTCACCCCTCCACTTT CAPEDRERSPLHF TRBV24-1 - TRBD1 TRBJ1-6
TGTGCCAGCAGTGTGTCTAGCGGGAGTACGATGCAGTACTTC CASSVSSGSTMQYF TRBV2 - TRBD2 TRBJ2-7
TGCGCCAGCAGCTCCAACGCCCCCGACAGGTACGAGCAGTACTTC CASSSNAPDRYEQYF TRBV10-2 - - TRBJ2-7
TGTGCCAGTAGCTTAGACCCAGACTACGAGCAGTACTTC CASSLDPDYEQYF TRBV7-9 - - TRBJ2-7
TGCAGTGCTAGAGAGGTCAGTCGTGACGTCCTGACTTTC CSAREVSRDVLTF TRBV20-1 - - TRBJ2-6
TGTGCCAGCAGCTATTCGGGGACAGATACGCAGTATTTT CASSYSGTDTQYF TRBV5-4 - - TRBJ2-3
TGTGCCAGCCGTCGGGGGTCGGGGAGCGAGCAGTACTTC CASRRGSGSEQYF TRBV6-1 - - TRBJ2-7
TGTGCTAGTGGTTTAGGCGGGGGAGGAGATACGCAGTATTTT CASGLGGGGDTQYF TRBV12-5 - TRBD2 TRBJ2-3
TGCAGTGCTAGAGCCGGGACAGGGACCTACGAGCAGTACTTC CSARAGTGTYEQYF TRBV20-1 - TRBD1 TRBJ2-7
TGTGCCATCAGTGAGCCGTCCTACGAGCAGTACTTC CAISEPSYEQYF TRBV10-3 few - TRBJ2-7